Sequencing of this T cell receptor beta chain was carried out in a study of neurological immune-mediated disorders (dated by TCRdb to the late 2010s). Broadly, across the study: Among the 35 or so multiple sclerosis patients, roughly 31 had relapsing-remitting MS and 3 had secondary progressive MS. Peripheral blood TCR-beta repertoires from patients with HTLV-I-associated myelopathy (HAM/TSP), patients with multiple sclerosis, and healthy controls were compared in the study using UMI-based sequencing. The cohort was made up of 60 to 75 subjects, consisting of 14 HAM/TSP patients, about 34 multiple sclerosis patients and roughly 20 healthy controls. Longitudinal HAM/TSP and healthy donors were sampled at 3 time-points each (roughly 3-40 month intervals). Alongside PBMC samples, the set of 80 to 130 TCR-beta libraries contained longitudinal samples, technical triplicates, and paired CD4+ and CD8+ T-cell subsets that had been sorted.

Overall study outcomes, separate from this receptor: TCR clonal expansion was highest in HAM/TSP patients and lowest in MS patients, with MS patients falling below even healthy controls. No association of the MS cluster with clinical or MRI features was observed, and the need for larger cohorts was stated by the authors. No identical CDR3 amino acid sequences were shared among expanded clones across subjects, suggesting private TCR-beta repertoires in all groups. In a phylogenetic analysis, the repertoires of 18 out of 34 MS patients fell into a single cluster of related CDR3 sequences, pointing to a possible signature at the repertoire level.

To synthesize cDNA, template-switch 5'RACE was performed with a primer carrying a 10-nucleotide random unique molecular identifier so that each TCR transcript was tagged. Every sequencing run yielded over 170 million TCR-beta sequences covering 15-18 subjects. The RNeasy kit was used to extract total RNA. The KAPA Real-time Library Amplification kit was used to amplify TCR-beta VDJ regions with primers targeting the TCR constant region and the 5'RACE anchor. A first PCR added sample indexes and Illumina adaptors, after which a second PCR increased the library yield. The roughly 650 bp TCR product was size-selected on a 2% E-gel SizeSelection system after Ampure bead purification. Before pooling, library quality was checked on a Bioanalyzer, concentration was measured with Qubit, and libraries were quantified with the Kapa Library Quantification kit. An Illumina HiSeq 2500 was used to sequence the libraries paired-end at 2 x 150 bp. To increase sequence diversity, roughly 24-32% phiX was spiked into each library pool. As for the original processing: Quality-filtered reads were processed with the UMI-based MiGEC pipeline, which removed over 80% of raw TCR sequences during error correction. VDJ genes were aligned to IMGT germline references, and clonotypes were defined by unique CDR3 amino acid sequence plus V-J genes. Clonal expansion, Shannon diversity and CDR3 relatedness were evaluated with VDJtools (CalcPairwiseDistances, ClusterSamples), while phylogenetic trees were built in CLCbio workbench. Clones with at least 8 unique UMIs were defined as expanded, with this threshold being based on coefficient-of-variation modelling across technical triplicates. The public reads were reanalyzed by TCRdb: fastp trimming at Q25, MiXCR alignment, in-frame beta chains only. Identical CDR3 proteins give one entry, which carries the most common genes and DNA. The V and J calls follow TCRdb's processing rather than the paper's. Counted in this sample were approximately 84,000 distinct CDR3 sequences; about 4.3% of them appeared once. The top ten clones comprise 5.7% of the sample.

The time point label for this specimen denotes: longitudinal time-point 3. Libraries from unsorted PBMCs were made from 2 million PBMCs kept in RNAlater at -80 degrees C until RNA extraction. Multiple sclerosis patients were enrolled in a US clinical protocol under which disease progression was evaluated by magnetic resonance imaging. PBMCs were separated from peripheral blood using Ficoll-Hypaque density gradient centrifugation and then cryopreserved in liquid nitrogen. This clonotype was recorded at least ten times. No antigen is known for it. The input lacks base qualities; no much larger clone sits a single base away. Sequenced: PBMCs. This receptor was identified in a woman between 55 and 75 years old with multiple sclerosis.

The nucleotide sequence is given as TGTGCCAGCAGCCCCGGAGGGGTGAACACAGATACGCAGTATTTT. This encodes CASSPGGVNTDTQYF. The rearranged chain carries TRBV7-9 and TRBJ2-3, with a weak D call of TRBD2 (6 bases match). V is shortened by 5 bases, J by 2 bases, and the region joining them spans 14 bases. Including the terminal cysteine and phenylalanine, the CDR3 comprises 15 residues. The entry retains the CDR3 DNA only, 45 bases that are in frame from base 1. Taken from the germline V gene (reference sequence), the CDR1 and CDR2 loops are SEHNR and FQNEAQ. Beyond the CDR3, the reference TRBV7-9 and TRBJ2-3 genes provide the residues; the full variable domain reads: DTGVSQNPRHKITKRGQNVTFRCDPISEHNRLYWYRQTLGQGPEFLTYFQNEAQLEKSRLLSDRFSAERPKGSFSTLEIQRTEQGDSAMYLCASSPGGVNTDTQYFGPGTRLTVL.